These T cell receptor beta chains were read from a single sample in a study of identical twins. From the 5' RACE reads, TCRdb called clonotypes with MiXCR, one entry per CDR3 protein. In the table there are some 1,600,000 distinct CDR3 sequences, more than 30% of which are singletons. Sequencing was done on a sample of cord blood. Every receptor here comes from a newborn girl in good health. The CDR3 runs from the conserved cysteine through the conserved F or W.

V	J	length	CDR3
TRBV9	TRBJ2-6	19	CASSVGSSGRVSGANVLTF
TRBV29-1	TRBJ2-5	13	CSAVLQGQETQYF
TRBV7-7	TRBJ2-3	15	CASSSQVGSTDTQYF
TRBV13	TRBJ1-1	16	CASSAYAGQVNTEAFF
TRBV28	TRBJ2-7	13	CAAKDRASYEQYF
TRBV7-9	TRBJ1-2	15	CASSLFRVANYGYTF
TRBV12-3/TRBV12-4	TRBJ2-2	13	CASRPRVTGELFF
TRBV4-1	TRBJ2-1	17	CASSLLGLAAQGNEQFF
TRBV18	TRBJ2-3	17	CASSLRSVASGRYTQYF
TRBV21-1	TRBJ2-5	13	CASSKAPKETQYF